This T cell receptor (beta chain) originates from a study of spatial heterogeneity in lung cancer. Overall study context: Raw reads contained each unique TCR and UMI combination more than ten times on average. Study results and limitations: Among blood samples, ubiquitous expanded tumor TCRs appeared more at resection than at follow-up.

Stated time point: sample taken at primary tumor resection. No cell sorting; template was whole RNA from tumor, lung tissue or PBMC. Ten or more counts support this clonotype. Its antigen remains unknown. This CDR3 comprises 13 residues. Germline loops: CDR1 SNHLY, CDR2 FYNNEI. V dropped 7 bases and J dropped 0 bases, with 7 bases sitting between them. Every TCR cDNA molecule bore a unique molecular identifier. TCRdb independently ran MiXCR on the 5' RACE reads; one entry per CDR3 protein. This table has tens of thousands of distinct CDR3 sequences, less than 10% appearing once. The sample was PBMCs, taken at surgery. This TCR was recovered from a female donor with early-stage non-small cell lung cancer. This chain connects TRBV2 to TRBJ2-1, with unresolved D. The CDR3 spells CASMSYSYNEQFF. The CDR3 bases are TGTGCCAGCATGAGTTACTCCTACAATGAGCAGTTCTTC.